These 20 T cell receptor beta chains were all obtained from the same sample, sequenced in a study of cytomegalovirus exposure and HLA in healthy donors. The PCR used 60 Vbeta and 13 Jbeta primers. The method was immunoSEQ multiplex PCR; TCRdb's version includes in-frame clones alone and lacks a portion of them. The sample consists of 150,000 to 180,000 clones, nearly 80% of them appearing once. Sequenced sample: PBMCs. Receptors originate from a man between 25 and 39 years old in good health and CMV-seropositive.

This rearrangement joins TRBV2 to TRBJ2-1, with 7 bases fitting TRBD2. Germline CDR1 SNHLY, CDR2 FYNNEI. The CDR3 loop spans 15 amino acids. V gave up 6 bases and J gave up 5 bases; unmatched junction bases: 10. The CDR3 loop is CASSGRTSVHNEQFF. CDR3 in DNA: TGTGCCAGCAGCGGGAGGACTTCCGTCCACAATGAGCAGTTCTTC.

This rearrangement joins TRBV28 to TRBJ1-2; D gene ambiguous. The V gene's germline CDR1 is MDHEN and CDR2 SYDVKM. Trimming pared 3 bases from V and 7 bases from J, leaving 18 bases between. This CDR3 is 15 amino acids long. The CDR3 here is CASSFDTLESRGYTF. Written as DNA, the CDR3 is TGTGCCAGCAGTTTTGATACCTTGGAGTCTCGTGGCTACACCTTC.

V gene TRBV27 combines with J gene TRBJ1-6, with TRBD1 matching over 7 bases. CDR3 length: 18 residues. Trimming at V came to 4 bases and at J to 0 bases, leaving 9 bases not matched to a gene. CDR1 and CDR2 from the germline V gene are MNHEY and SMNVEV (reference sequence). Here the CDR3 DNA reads TGTGCCAGCAGTTCCTACACCCGGGACAGCTCCTATAATTCACCCCTCCACTTT. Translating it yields CASSSYTRDSSYNSPLHF.

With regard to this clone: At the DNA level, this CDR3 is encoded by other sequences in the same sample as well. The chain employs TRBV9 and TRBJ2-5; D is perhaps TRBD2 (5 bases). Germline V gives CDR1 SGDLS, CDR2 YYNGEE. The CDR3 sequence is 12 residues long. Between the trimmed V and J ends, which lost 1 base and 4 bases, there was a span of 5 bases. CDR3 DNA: TGTGCCAGCAGCGTACGGGGAGAGACCCAGTACTTC. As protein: CASSVRGETQYF.

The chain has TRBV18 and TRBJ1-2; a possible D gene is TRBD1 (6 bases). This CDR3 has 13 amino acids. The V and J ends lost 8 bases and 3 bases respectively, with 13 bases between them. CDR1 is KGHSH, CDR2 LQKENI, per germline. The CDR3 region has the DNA TGTGCCAGCGAAAGGGGGAAGGACTATGGCTACACCTTC. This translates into CASERGKDYGYTF. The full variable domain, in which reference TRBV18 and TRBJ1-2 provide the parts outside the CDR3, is NAGVMQNPRHLVRRRGQEARLRCSPMKGHSHVYWYRQLPEEGLKFMVYLQKENIIDESGMPKERFSAEFPKEGPSILRIQQVVRGDSAAYFCASERGKDYGYTFGSGTRLTVV.

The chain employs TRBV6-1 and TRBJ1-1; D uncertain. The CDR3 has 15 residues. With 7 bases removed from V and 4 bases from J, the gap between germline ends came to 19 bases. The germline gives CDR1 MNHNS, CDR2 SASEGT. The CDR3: CASKGGSVGSTEAFF. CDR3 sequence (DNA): TGTGCCAGCAAAGGAGGATCCGTTGGGAGCACTGAAGCTTTCTTT.

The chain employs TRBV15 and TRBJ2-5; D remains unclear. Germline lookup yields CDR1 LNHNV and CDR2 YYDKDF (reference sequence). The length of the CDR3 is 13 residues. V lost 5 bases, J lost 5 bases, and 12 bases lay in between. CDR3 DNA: TGTGCCACCAGCGCCGGTAGAGTGGAGACCCAGTACTTC. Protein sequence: CATSAGRVETQYF.

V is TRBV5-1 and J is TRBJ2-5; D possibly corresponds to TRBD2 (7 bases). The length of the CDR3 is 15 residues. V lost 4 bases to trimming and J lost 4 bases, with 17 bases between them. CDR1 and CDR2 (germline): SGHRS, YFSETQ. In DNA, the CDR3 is TGCGCCAGCAGCCTCGTCCAGGGAGGGGGAGAGACCCAGTACTTC. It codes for CASSLVQGGGETQYF.

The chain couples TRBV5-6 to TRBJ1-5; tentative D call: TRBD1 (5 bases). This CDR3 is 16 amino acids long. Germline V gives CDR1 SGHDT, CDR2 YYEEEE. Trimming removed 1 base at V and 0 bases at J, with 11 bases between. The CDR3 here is CASSLLIGDSNQPQHF. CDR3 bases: TGTGCCAGCAGCTTGCTCATAGGGGATAGCAATCAGCCCCAGCATTTT.

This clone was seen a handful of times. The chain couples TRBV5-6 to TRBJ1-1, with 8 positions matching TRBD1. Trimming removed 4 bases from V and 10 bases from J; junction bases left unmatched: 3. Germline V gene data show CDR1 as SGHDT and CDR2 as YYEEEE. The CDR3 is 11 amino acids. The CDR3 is CASSVQGVAFF. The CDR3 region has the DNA TGTGCCAGCAGCGTACAGGGGGTAGCTTTCTTT.

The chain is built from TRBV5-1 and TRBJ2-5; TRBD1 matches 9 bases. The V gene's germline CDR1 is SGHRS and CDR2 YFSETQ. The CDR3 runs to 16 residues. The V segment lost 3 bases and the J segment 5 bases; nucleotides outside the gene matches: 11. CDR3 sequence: CASSYETGGIAETQYF. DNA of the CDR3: TGCGCCAGCAGCTATGAAACAGGGGGCATTGCGGAGACCCAGTACTTC.

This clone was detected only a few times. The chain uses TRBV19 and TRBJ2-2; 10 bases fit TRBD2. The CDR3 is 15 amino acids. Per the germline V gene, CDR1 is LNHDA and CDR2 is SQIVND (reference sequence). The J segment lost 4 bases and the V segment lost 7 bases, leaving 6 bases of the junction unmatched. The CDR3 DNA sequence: TGTGCCAGTACCCCTAGCGGGAGTTCCACCGGGGAGCTGTTTTTT. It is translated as CASTPSGSSTGELFF.

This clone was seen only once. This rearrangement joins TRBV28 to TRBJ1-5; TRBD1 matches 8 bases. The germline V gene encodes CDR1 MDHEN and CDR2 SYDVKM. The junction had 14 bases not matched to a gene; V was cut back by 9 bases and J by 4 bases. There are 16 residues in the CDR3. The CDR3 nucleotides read TGTGCCAGTAGTAACATGATACAGGGGGGGAATCAGCCCCAGCATTTT. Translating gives CASSNMIQGGNQPQHF.

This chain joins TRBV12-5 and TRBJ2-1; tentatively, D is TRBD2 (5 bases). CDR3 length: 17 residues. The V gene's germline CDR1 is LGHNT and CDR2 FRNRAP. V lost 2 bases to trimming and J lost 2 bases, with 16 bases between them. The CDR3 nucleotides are TGTGCTAGTGGTTTGTTGGGTCCGGGAAGGGCCTACAATGAGCAGTTCTTC. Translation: CASGLLGPGRAYNEQFF.

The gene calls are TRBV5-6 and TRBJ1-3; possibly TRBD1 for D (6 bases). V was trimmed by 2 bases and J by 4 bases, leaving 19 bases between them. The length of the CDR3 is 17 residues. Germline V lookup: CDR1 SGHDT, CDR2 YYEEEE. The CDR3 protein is CASSFPRQEAYGNTIYF. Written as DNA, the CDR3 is TGTGCCAGCAGCTTCCCCAGACAGGAGGCTTACGGAAACACCATATATTTT.

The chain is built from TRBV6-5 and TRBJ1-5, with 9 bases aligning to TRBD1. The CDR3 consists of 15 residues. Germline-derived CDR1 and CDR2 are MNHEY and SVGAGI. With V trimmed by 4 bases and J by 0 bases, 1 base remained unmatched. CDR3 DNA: TGTGCCAGCAGTTGGACAGGGGATAGCAATCAGCCCCAGCATTTT. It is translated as CASSWTGDSNQPQHF.

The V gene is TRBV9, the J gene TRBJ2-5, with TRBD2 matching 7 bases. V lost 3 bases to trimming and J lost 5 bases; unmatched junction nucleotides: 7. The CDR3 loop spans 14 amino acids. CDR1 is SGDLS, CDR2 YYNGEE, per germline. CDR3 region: CASSAPGLLETQYF. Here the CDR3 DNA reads TGTGCCAGCAGCGCCCCGGGACTACTGGAGACCCAGTACTTC.

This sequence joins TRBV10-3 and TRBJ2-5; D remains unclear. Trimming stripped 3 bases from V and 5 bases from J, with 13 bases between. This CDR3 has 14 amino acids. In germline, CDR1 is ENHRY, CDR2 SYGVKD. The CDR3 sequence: CAISDSPSSETQYF. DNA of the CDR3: TGTGCCATCAGTGACTCCCCCTCCTCGGAGACCCAGTACTTC.

The CDR3 coding sequence is TGCGCCAGCAGACCCCGCCCCTACCGCCCTCTAGCCAAAAACATTCAGTACTTC. Its protein is CASRPRPYRPLAKNIQYF. V is TRBV10-1 and J is TRBJ2-4; D is undetermined. The V and J ends lost 6 bases and 0 bases respectively, with 21 bases between them. Per germline, CDR1 WNHNN and CDR2 SYGVQD (reference sequence). The CDR3 loop spans 18 amino acids.

CDR3 region: CASSPDRSNQPQHF. The CDR3 coding sequence is TGTGCCAGCAGCCCAGACAGAAGCAATCAGCCCCAGCATTTT. V is TRBV6-5 and J is TRBJ1-5, with D possibly matching TRBD1 (5 bases). Per the germline V gene, CDR1 is MNHEY and CDR2 is SVGAGI. V was cut by 6 bases and J by 1 base, with 10 bases left in between. The CDR3 loop spans 14 amino acids.